The TCR beta chain under discussion was sequenced for a study of shared clonotypes between healthy human individuals. The wider study: CD4 naive and memory got three plates each, CD8 naive two, CD8 memory one. Findings of the study overall: For naive CD4 cells, around 5% of clonotypes were shared across a few donors.

About this clone itself: The antigen is undetermined.

Profiled with immunoSEQ multiplex PCR; TCRdb holds only in-frame clones, not every one. The sample has hundreds of thousands of clones; approximately 90% are singletons. CDR3 length equals 17 residues. V was shortened by 0 bases and J by 1 base, with 16 bases between the two germline ends. The germline V gene encodes CDR1 LGHNA and CDR2 YSLEER. Naive CD8 cells comprised CD45RO-negative, CCR7-positively selected cells, excluding terminally differentiated effector memory CD45RA+ cells. The clonotype originates from a man aged 30-40 years in good health. V and J are TRBV4-3 and TRBJ2-7; unclear D gene. Sequencing was done on a sample of naive CD8+ T cells sorted from blood. The DNA of the CDR3 is TGCGCCAGCAGCCAAGATTTTACAACGGATCGGTCCTACGAGCAGTACTTC. Translating it yields CASSQDFTTDRSYEQYF.